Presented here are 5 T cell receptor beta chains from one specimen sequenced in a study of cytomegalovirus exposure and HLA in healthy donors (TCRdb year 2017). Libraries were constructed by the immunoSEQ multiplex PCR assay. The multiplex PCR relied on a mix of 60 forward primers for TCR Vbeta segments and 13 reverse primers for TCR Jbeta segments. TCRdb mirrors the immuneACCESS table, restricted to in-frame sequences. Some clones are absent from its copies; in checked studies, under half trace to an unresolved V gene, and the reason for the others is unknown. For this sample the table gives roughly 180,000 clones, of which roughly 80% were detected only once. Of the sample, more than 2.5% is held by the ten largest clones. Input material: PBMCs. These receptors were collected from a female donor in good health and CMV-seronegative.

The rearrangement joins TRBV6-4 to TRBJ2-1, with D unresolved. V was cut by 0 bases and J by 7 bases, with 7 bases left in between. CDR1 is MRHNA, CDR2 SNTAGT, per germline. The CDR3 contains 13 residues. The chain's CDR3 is CASSDSTENEQFF. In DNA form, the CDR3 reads TGTGCCAGCAGTGACTCGACGGAGAATGAGCAGTTCTTC.

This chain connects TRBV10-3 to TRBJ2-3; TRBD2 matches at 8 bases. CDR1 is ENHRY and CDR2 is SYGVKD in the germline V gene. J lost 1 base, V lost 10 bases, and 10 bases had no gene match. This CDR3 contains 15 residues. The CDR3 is CATLAVLAGTDTQYF. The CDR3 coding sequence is TGTGCCACCCTGGCCGTACTAGCGGGCACAGATACGCAGTATTTT.

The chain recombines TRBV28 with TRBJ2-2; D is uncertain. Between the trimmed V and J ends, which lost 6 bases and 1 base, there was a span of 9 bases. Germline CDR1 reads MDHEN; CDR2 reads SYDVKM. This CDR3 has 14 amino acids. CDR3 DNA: TGTGCCAGCAGGACGAGAGGGAACACCGGGGAGCTGTTTTTT. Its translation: CASRTRGNTGELFF.

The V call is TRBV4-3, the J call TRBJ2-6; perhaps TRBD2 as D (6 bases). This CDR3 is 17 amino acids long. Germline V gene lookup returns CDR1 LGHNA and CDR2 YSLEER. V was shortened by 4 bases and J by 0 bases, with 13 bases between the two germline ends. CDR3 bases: TGCGCCAGCAGCCTGGAGGGCGCCTACTCTGGGGCCAACGTCCTGACTTTC. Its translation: CASSLEGAYSGANVLTF.

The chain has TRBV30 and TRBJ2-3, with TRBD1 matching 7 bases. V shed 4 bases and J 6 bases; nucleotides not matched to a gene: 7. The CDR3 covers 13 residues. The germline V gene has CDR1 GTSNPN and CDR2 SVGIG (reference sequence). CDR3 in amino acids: CAWKGQIGDTQYF. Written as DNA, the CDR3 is TGTGCCTGGAAGGGACAGATTGGGGATACGCAGTATTTT. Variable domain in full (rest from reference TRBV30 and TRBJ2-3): SQTIHQWPATLVQPVGSPLSLECTVEGTSNPNLYWYRQAAGRGLQLLFYSVGIGQISSEVPQNLSASRPQDRQFILSSKKLLLSDSGFYLCAWKGQIGDTQYFGPGTRLTVL.